This T cell receptor (beta chain) was identified during a study of cytomegalovirus exposure and HLA in healthy donors. Study findings and constraints: Immune exposure was documented only through CMV serostatus.

The PCR was carried out with 60 Vbeta primers and 13 Jbeta primers. Using immunoSEQ multiplex PCR, the repertoire was profiled, and TCRdb retains in-frame clones only, with some absent. The table has about 41,000 clones, roughly 80% seen once. For this clone: What it binds is unknown.

The sample was PBMCs. This TCR was recovered from a man aged 50 to 59 in good health and CMV-seronegative.

CDR3 nucleotide sequence: TGCGCCAGCAGCCAAGTCAGGGGTTATGGCTACACCTTC. Amino acid sequence: CASSQVRGYGYTF. The chain couples TRBV4-1 to TRBJ1-2; possibly TRBD1 for D (6 bases). V lost 1 base, J lost 5 bases, and 8 bases lay in between. The CDR3 is 13 amino acids. CDR1 and CDR2 from the germline V gene are MGHRA and YSYEKL.